Reported below is one TCR beta chain. Its target is unknown. Per germline, CDR1 SQVTM and CDR2 ANQGSEA. CDR3 length: 15 residues. Trimming removed 7 bases from V and 0 bases from J, with 17 bases in between. Treatment of the sample: oral pan-JAK inhibitor, 5-10 mg twice daily. This sample is part of a study of CD8+ T cells in alopecia areata. Study-level background: Treated patients took oral tofacitinib at 5 to 10 mg twice daily.

Study observations and caveats: There were also resident alphabeta T cells of normal skin sequenced in scalp samples. Mouse data revealed clearer TCR sharing than patient data did, a gap possibly tied to HLA. Because one nonresponder was included, the link of baseline CD8+ expansion to response is considered uncertain.

RNA was isolated and reverse transcribed to cDNA, the sequencing template. Method: immunoSEQ multiplex PCR; TCRdb's copy keeps in-frame clones and lacks some. The sample has 180,000 or so clones; roughly 64% are singletons. Here the sequenced sample was CD4+ T cells sorted from blood, taken at week 24, from a patient treated with tofacitinib. This clonotype was obtained from a human donor with alopecia areata. This chain uses TRBV29-1 with TRBJ2-3; perhaps TRBD1 as D (6 bases). The chain's CDR3 is CSGTGRTASTDTQYF. CDR3 bases: TGCAGCGGGACCGGACGGACAGCTAGCACAGATACGCAGTATTTT.